Presented here are 20 T cell receptor beta chains from one specimen sequenced in a study of T cell responses to AZD1222 COVID-19 vaccine. Sequencing used immunoSEQ multiplex PCR; TCRdb keeps in-frame clones, though not all of them. Of around 150,000 clones listed, roughly 89% are singletons. Specimen: peripheral blood, collected on day 0 of AZD1222 vaccination. These receptors were obtained from an adult in good health.

The gene calls are TRBV4-2 and TRBJ2-4; D possibly corresponds to TRBD2 (6 bases). This CDR3 has 16 residues. Trimming cost V 0 bases and J 3 bases, with 12 bases left between them. Germline V gene lookup returns CDR1 LGHNA and CDR2 YNFKEQ. The CDR3 DNA is TGTGCCAGCAGCCAAGATGACGGGAGAGGCAAAAACATTCAGTACTTC. Its translation: CASSQDDGRGKNIQYF.

V gene TRBV14 combines with J gene TRBJ2-6; unclear D gene. The CDR3 sequence is 15 residues long. Germline CDR1 reads SGHDN; CDR2 reads FVKESK. V shed 4 bases and J shed 4 bases, with 11 bases lying between them. The CDR3 DNA is TGTGCCAGCAGCCCCCGTGGGTCAGGGGCCAACGTCCTGACTTTC. It translates to CASSPRGSGANVLTF. Full variable domain (missing parts from reference TRBV14 and TRBJ2-6): EAGVTQFPSHSVIEKGQTVTLRCDPISGHDNLYWYRRVMGKEIKFLLHFVKESKQDESGMPNNRFLAERTGGTYSTLKVQPAELEDSGVYFCASSPRGSGANVLTFGAGSRLTVL.

This sequence joins TRBV5-6 and TRBJ1-6; D is unresolved. Trimming cost V 4 bases and J 6 bases, with 17 bases left between them. The CDR3 has 16 amino acids. Germline V gene data show CDR1 as SGHDT and CDR2 as YYEEEE. CDR3 sequence reads: CASSPGGRRVNSPLHF. The CDR3 bases are TGTGCCAGCAGCCCCGGTGGGCGGCGGGTTAATTCACCCCTCCACTTT.

The chain is built from TRBV6-2 or TRBV6-3 and TRBJ2-5; D may be TRBD2 (6 bases). Between the trimmed V and J ends, which lost 2 bases and 0 bases, there was a span of 7 bases. The CDR3 is 14 amino acids. Germline CDR1 MNHEY, CDR2 SVGEGT. CDR3 amino acids: CASSYAGNQETQYF. In DNA form, the CDR3 reads TGTGCCAGCAGTTACGCGGGGAACCAAGAGACCCAGTACTTC.

The chain couples TRBV14 to TRBJ2-3, with D perhaps given as TRBD1 or TRBD2 (5 bases each). V lost 7 bases to trimming and J lost 1 base, with 12 bases between them. Germline assignment: CDR1 SGHDN and CDR2 FVKESK. The CDR3 covers 14 residues. CDR3 coding DNA: TGTGCCAGCAAGGGGAGAGGGGGCACAGATACGCAGTATTTT. It encodes CASKGRGGTDTQYF.

The chain links TRBV28 to TRBJ2-1; 9 nucleotides line up with TRBD2. Germline CDR1 and CDR2: MDHEN and SYDVKM. After removal of 4 bases from V and 7 bases from J, the junction contained 14 bases not matched to a gene. CDR3 length: 17 amino acids. The CDR3 loop reads CASSSASGTPLGNEQFF. The CDR3 nucleotides read TGTGCCAGCAGTTCAGCTAGCGGGACCCCCCTGGGGAATGAGCAGTTCTTC.

The chain joins TRBV9 to TRBJ1-2, with TRBD1 as a possible D gene (5 bases). V was cut by 0 bases and J by 1 base, with 16 bases left in between. The CDR3 spans 17 residues. Germline V gives CDR1 SGDLS, CDR2 YYNGEE. The CDR3 DNA is TGTGCCAGCAGCGTAGGAGGGACGCAGGGACTTAACTATGGCTACACCTTC. Protein sequence: CASSVGGTQGLNYGYTF.

The rearrangement uses TRBV20-1 and TRBJ2-1; D is undetermined. The CDR3 runs to 11 residues. V shed 3 bases and J shed 7 bases, with 7 bases lying between them. CDR1 DFQATT and CDR2 SNEGSKA come from the germline V gene (reference sequence). CDR3 sequence (DNA): TGCAGTGCTAGTGAAGGGAATGAGCAGTTCTTC. It yields the protein CSASEGNEQFF.

The CDR3 DNA reads TGTGCCAGCAGTTTAATGCGGCCCGGGGAGCTGTTTTTT. Its translation: CASSLMRPGELFF. The chain employs TRBV27 and TRBJ2-2; D is ambiguous. The CDR3 extends over 13 amino acids. Trimming took off 2 bases at V and 6 bases at J, with 7 bases between the two ends. Germline CDR1 reads MNHEY; CDR2 reads SMNVEV (reference sequence).

The chain is built from TRBV28 and TRBJ2-5; 8 bases agree with TRBD2. The CDR3 runs 14 residues. The J segment lost 5 bases and the V segment lost 6 bases, leaving 8 bases of the junction unmatched. Germline V CDR1 and CDR2: MDHEN, SYDVKM. DNA of the CDR3: TGTGCCAGCAGCGTAACGGGGGGGAGGGAGACCCAGTACTTC. Protein: CASSVTGGRETQYF.

The rearrangement joins TRBV6-5 to TRBJ2-2, with D uncertain. Looked up from germline, CDR1 is MNHEY and CDR2 is SVGAGI. The CDR3 runs 13 residues. V dropped 0 bases and J dropped 6 bases, with 5 bases sitting between them. The DNA for the CDR3 is TGTGCCAGCAGTTACTCCGGCCCCGGGGAGCTGTTTTTT. It specifies CASSYSGPGELFF.

The rearrangement uses TRBV18 and TRBJ1-6, with 7 bases matching TRBD1. The V segment lost 3 bases and the J segment 9 bases; nucleotides outside the gene matches: 5. Germline lookup yields CDR1 KGHSH and CDR2 LQKENI. The CDR3 is 14 amino acids. The CDR3 is CASSPEQGRSPLHF. The CDR3 DNA follows: TGTGCCAGCTCACCGGAACAGGGGCGTTCACCCCTCCACTTT.

The J gene is TRBJ2-1, the V gene TRBV15; 7 bases match TRBD2. The CDR3 has 16 amino acids. Germline V lookup: CDR1 LNHNV, CDR2 YYDKDF (reference sequence). V lost 2 bases and J lost 8; bases outside the gene matches: 12. The CDR3 nucleotides read TGTGCCACCAGCAGACCCTCAGGCGGGAGTACCCATGAGCAGTTCTTC. Its translation: CATSRPSGGSTHEQFF.

This chain joins TRBV30 and TRBJ1-1; D is ambiguous. V lost 0 bases and J 1 base, leaving 6 bases between the germline ends. The V gene's germline CDR1 is GTSNPN and CDR2 SVGIG (reference sequence). This CDR3 has 13 residues. The CDR3 spells CAWSVMGNTEAFF. CDR3 nucleotide sequence: TGTGCCTGGAGTGTAATGGGGAACACTGAAGCTTTCTTT. Complete variable domain (other parts from reference TRBV30 and TRBJ1-1): SQTIHQWPATLVQPVGSPLSLECTVEGTSNPNLYWYRQAAGRGLQLLFYSVGIGQISSEVPQNLSASRPQDRQFILSSKKLLLSDSGFYLCAWSVMGNTEAFFGQGTRLTVV.

This clone appeared a single time. The chain couples TRBV7-2 to TRBJ2-1; TRBD2 is a possible D gene (6 bases). The length of the CDR3 is 15 residues. V was pared by 1 base and J by 2 bases, with 9 bases between. Germline assignment: CDR1 SGHTA and CDR2 FQGNSA. CDR3: CASSLGGNTYNEQFF. The CDR3 bases are TGTGCCAGCAGCTTAGGCGGGAACACCTACAATGAGCAGTTCTTC. Filled out from reference TRBV7-2 and TRBJ2-1, the complete variable domain reads GAGVSQSPSNKVTEKGKDVELRCDPISGHTALYWYRQSLGQGLEFLIYFQGNSAPDKSGLPSDRFSAERTGGSVSTLTIQRTQQEDSAVYLCASSLGGNTYNEQFFGPGTRLTVL.

CDR3 amino acids: CSVSFLAGTETDTQYF. As DNA, the CDR3 is TGCAGCGTTTCCTTCCTAGCGGGTACGGAGACAGATACGCAGTATTTT. This chain joins TRBV29-1 and TRBJ2-3, with TRBD2 identical over 8 bases. Trimming at V came to 5 bases and at J to 3 bases, leaving 13 bases not matched to a gene. The germline V gene has CDR1 SQVTM and CDR2 ANQGSEA. CDR3 length: 16 amino acids.

The chain recombines TRBV30 with TRBJ1-3; maybe TRBD1 (6 bases). Trimming removed 1 base at V and 0 bases at J, with 10 bases between. Germline-derived CDR1 and CDR2 are GTSNPN and SVGIG (reference sequence). The CDR3 runs 15 residues. The CDR3 coding sequence is TGTGCCTGGAGTGGTAAACAGGGCTCTGGAAACACCATATATTTT. Amino acid sequence: CAWSGKQGSGNTIYF.

This clone was seen once. The V call is TRBV7-2, the J call TRBJ2-1, with D possibly TRBD1 on 5 matching bases. The germline V and J ends were trimmed by 4 bases and 6 bases, with 10 bases remaining between them. The V gene's germline CDR1 is SGHTA and CDR2 FQGNSA. The CDR3 runs 13 residues. This CDR3 reads CASSSDSLNEQFF. CDR3 sequence (DNA): TGTGCCAGCAGCTCCGACAGTCTCAATGAGCAGTTCTTC.

Only one count was recorded for this clone. V gene TRBV10-1 combines with J gene TRBJ2-6; no firm D call. This CDR3 is built from 16 residues. The V gene lost 1 base and the J gene lost 0 bases, with 7 bases spanning the gap. Germline CDR1 is WNHNN and CDR2 is SYGVQD (reference sequence). This CDR3 reads CASSELGGSGANVLTF. In DNA form, the CDR3 reads TGCGCCAGCAGTGAGTTGGGTGGCTCTGGGGCCAACGTCCTGACTTTC.

This chain links TRBV27 with TRBJ1-2; 9 bases align to TRBD1. CDR3 length equals 15 residues. The junction had 11 bases not matched to a gene; V was cut back by 6 bases and J by 6 bases. Germline V CDR1 and CDR2: MNHEY, SMNVEV (reference sequence). CDR3 bases: TGTGCCAGCAGGGATGACAGGGGGTCCTATCATGGCTACACCTTC. Its protein product is CASRDDRGSYHGYTF.